One and the same sample provided the 23 T cell receptor beta chains below, sequenced in a study of T-cell reconstitution after alpha-beta-depleted transplantation in children (dated by TCRdb to 2016 to 2018). What the treatment or condition label conveys for this sample: allogeneic hematopoietic cell transplantation with graft depleted of TCRalphabeta T cells and CD19 B cells. Receptor libraries were prepared by PCR. The listed sequencing device is Illumina HiSeq 2500. TCR libraries were prepared with molecular barcoding, using unique molecular identifiers to normalize TCRbeta repertoire quantification. The public reads were reanalyzed by TCRdb: fastp trimming at Q25, MiXCR alignment, in-frame beta chains only. Every distinct CDR3 protein forms one entry, paired with its most common genes and DNA. In this sample the table shows around 670,000 distinct CDR3 sequences, less than 15% of which occur a single time. Jointly, the top ten make up 0.79% of the sample.

The specimen comprised PBMCs, sampled before TCRalphabeta/CD19-depleted stem cell transplant. The receptor source for this set is a girl aged 2 to 10 with congenital amegakaryocytic thrombocytopenia, due to receive a stem cell transplant.

This clonotype was counted only a few times. The rearrangement links TRBV5-6 to TRBJ2-6; D gene uncertain. Germline lookup yields CDR1 SGHDT and CDR2 YYEEEE. The V end lost 2 bases, the J end lost 1 base, and 13 bases lay between the germline ends. The CDR3 consists of 17 residues. The CDR3 protein is CASSLKVPGSGANVLTF. The CDR3 DNA reads TGTGCCAGCAGCTTAAAGGTTCCCGGTTCTGGGGCCAACGTCCTGACTTTC.

In this sample, this clonotype turned up a few times. V usage is TRBV7-2 and J usage is TRBJ2-7; possible D gene TRBD2, 5 bases. V lost 1 base and J lost 3, with 10 bases in between. In germline, CDR1 is SGHTA, CDR2 FQGNSA. This CDR3 contains 14 residues. The CDR3 region has the DNA TGTGCCAGCAGCTTAGAATCGGGGTACTACGAGCAGTACTTC. It codes for CASSLESGYYEQYF.

This clonotype was detected only a few times. The V call is TRBV27, the J call TRBJ1-4; D is unclear. The V gene lost 6 bases and the J gene lost 5 bases, with 10 bases spanning the gap. This CDR3 spans 13 amino acids. Looked up from germline, CDR1 is MNHEY and CDR2 is SMNVEV (reference sequence). Here the CDR3 DNA reads TGTGCCAGCAGCTTTCTCGGAAATGAAAAACTGTTTTTT. Amino acid sequence: CASSFLGNEKLFF.

This clonotype showed up many times. The chain has TRBV5-1 and TRBJ2-7, with D possibly being TRBD2 (5 bases). Trimming left V 1 base short and J 0 bases short, with 8 bases between. The germline gives CDR1 SGHRS, CDR2 YFSETQ. The CDR3 spans 14 residues. This CDR3 reads CASSLLASSYEQYF. CDR3 in DNA: TGCGCCAGCAGCTTGTTAGCGAGCTCCTACGAGCAGTACTTC.

This clonotype was seen only a few times. V is TRBV12-5 and J is TRBJ2-1; TRBD2 aligns across 12 bases. This CDR3 contains 17 residues. The V gene's germline CDR1 is LGHNT and CDR2 FRNRAP. The J segment lost 7 bases and the V segment lost 8 bases, leaving 15 bases of the junction unmatched. CDR3 DNA: TGTGCTAGTATCCCCCCGCTAGCGGGAGGGTTTTTGAATGAGCAGTTCTTC. Protein sequence: CASIPPLAGGFLNEQFF.

This clonotype has only a few counts. The chain joins TRBV29-1 to TRBJ2-3, with 7 bases identical to TRBD1. V dropped 7 bases and J dropped 4; count of bases not matched to a gene: 14. This CDR3 comprises 15 residues. CDR1 and CDR2 (germline): SQVTM, ANQGSEA. The CDR3 here is CSATGQAGGADTQYF. The CDR3 nucleotides are TGCAGCGCTACCGGACAGGCAGGGGGTGCAGATACGCAGTATTTT.

V is TRBV5-1 and J is TRBJ2-5; 13 nucleotides line up with TRBD2. The CDR3 extends over 16 amino acids. CDR1 is SGHRS, CDR2 YFSETQ, per germline. V gave up 4 bases and J gave up 2 bases; unmatched junction bases: 5. In nucleotides, the CDR3 is TGCGCCAGCAGCCCTCCGGGACTAGCGGGACAAGAGACCCAGTACTTC. As protein: CASSPPGLAGQETQYF.

This chain uses TRBV3-1 with TRBJ2-1; D is ambiguous. In germline, CDR1 is LGHDT, CDR2 YNNKEL (reference sequence). V was trimmed by 0 bases and J by 6 bases, leaving 9 bases between them. CDR3 length: 14 residues. CDR3 region: CASSQDPLGNEQFF. CDR3 DNA: TGTGCCAGCAGCCAAGATCCACTTGGCAATGAGCAGTTCTTC.

This clonotype has a count of ten or more. This chain links TRBV29-1 with TRBJ2-3, with 7 bases identical to TRBD2. The V gene end was trimmed by 4 bases and the J gene end by 2 bases; junction bases not matched to a gene: 6. CDR3 length: 14 amino acids. Per the germline V gene, CDR1 is SQVTM and CDR2 is ANQGSEA. The CDR3 sequence is CSVVVGGNTDTQYF. CDR3 in DNA: TGCAGCGTTGTGGTGGGAGGGAACACAGATACGCAGTATTTT.

The V call is TRBV9, the J call TRBJ1-3; D gene uncertain. With 3 bases removed from V and 0 bases from J, the gap between germline ends came to 10 bases. There are 15 residues in the CDR3. CDR1 is SGDLS, CDR2 YYNGEE, per germline. The CDR3 nucleotides are TGTGCCAGCAGCGGAGAAATTAACTCTGGAAACACCATATATTTT. This sequence encodes CASSGEINSGNTIYF. Full variable domain (remainder filled in from reference TRBV9 and TRBJ1-3): DSGVTQTPKHLITATGQRVTLRCSPRSGDLSVYWYQQSLDQGLQFLIQYYNGEERAKGNILERFSAQQFPDLHSELNLSSLELGDSALYFCASSGEINSGNTIYFGEGSWLTVV.

This clonotype has only one observation. This chain joins TRBV27 and TRBJ2-1, with D unresolved. Trimming shortened V by 1 base and J by 9 bases, and 10 bases separated the two germline ends. Germline values: CDR1 MNHEY, CDR2 SMNVEV (reference sequence). This CDR3 comprises 13 residues. The CDR3 DNA reads TGTGCCAGCAGTTTATATGTGGGCAGTGAGCAGTTCTTC. Translating it yields CASSLYVGSEQFF.

The V gene is TRBV25-1, the J gene TRBJ2-5, with D tentatively TRBD1 (5 bases). CDR3 length equals 14 residues. CDR1 is MGHDK, CDR2 SYGVNS, per germline. Trimming left V 3 bases short and J 2 bases short, with 10 bases between. The CDR3 DNA follows: TGTGCCAGCAGTGACCCCTCAGGGCAAGAGACCCAGTACTTC. Translation gives CASSDPSGQETQYF.

The V and J genes are TRBV30 and TRBJ2-2; 15 positions agree with TRBD2. This CDR3 comprises 15 residues. V lost 7 bases and J lost 7; bases outside the gene matches: 7. Germline V lookup: CDR1 GTSNPN, CDR2 SVGIG (reference sequence). The CDR3 reads CASWTSGRAIGELFF. In DNA form, the CDR3 reads TGTGCCTCATGGACTAGCGGGAGGGCCATCGGGGAGCTGTTTTTT.

This clonotype was observed a handful of times. The chain joins TRBV20-1 to TRBJ2-3; 9 bases map to TRBD1. Per germline, CDR1 DFQATT and CDR2 SNEGSKA (reference sequence). V was pared by 6 bases and J by 6 bases, with 13 bases of the junction left unmatched. The CDR3 is 15 amino acids. In DNA form, the CDR3 reads TGCAGTGCGGGGCGGGACAGGGACCCCTCCGATACGCAGTATTTT. It specifies CSAGRDRDPSDTQYF.

The chain has TRBV12-3 or TRBV12-4 and TRBJ2-2; D gene ambiguous. Trimming took off 5 bases at V and 5 bases at J, with 15 bases between the two ends. CDR3 size: 15 residues. In nucleotides, the CDR3 is TGTGCCAGCAGTAAACTGGCCTCAGCGACCGGGGAGCTGTTTTTT. Its translation: CASSKLASATGELFF.

There are many counts of this clonotype. The CDR3 DNA sequence: TGCGCCAGCAGCTTGGATGGGGCGGCGAGTGGCTACACCTTC. Translating it yields CASSLDGAASGYTF. V usage is TRBV5-1 and J usage is TRBJ1-2, with a weak D call TRBD1 (5 bases). The length of the CDR3 is 14 residues. Germline lookup yields CDR1 SGHRS and CDR2 YFSETQ. The V and J ends lost 0 bases and 7 bases respectively, with 13 bases between them.

This sequence joins TRBV20-1 and TRBJ2-5; 7 bases line up with TRBD2. Trimming cost V 3 bases and J 5 bases; bases outside gene matches: 15. Per germline, CDR1 DFQATT and CDR2 SNEGSKA (reference sequence). This CDR3 is built from 16 residues. DNA of the CDR3: TGCAGTGCTAGCGGCGGGAGCGCCAACTTTGGGGAGACCCAGTACTTC. Protein: CSASGGSANFGETQYF.

This chain uses TRBV9 with TRBJ2-3, with 8 bases lining up with TRBD2. The CDR3 totals 18 residues. The germline V gene encodes CDR1 SGDLS and CDR2 YYNGEE. V lost 1 base to trimming and J lost 0 bases; unmatched junction nucleotides: 10. The CDR3 bases are TGTGCCAGCAGCGTATATGGCGGGGCTAGCGGGAGCACAGATACGCAGTATTTT. Translation: CASSVYGGASGSTDTQYF. Supplemented by reference TRBV9 and TRBJ2-3, the full variable domain reads DSGVTQTPKHLITATGQRVTLRCSPRSGDLSVYWYQQSLDQGLQFLIQYYNGEERAKGNILERFSAQQFPDLHSELNLSSLELGDSALYFCASSVYGGASGSTDTQYFGPGTRLTVL.

This clonotype showed up many times. The gene calls are TRBV5-5 and TRBJ2-1; D gene ambiguous. The CDR3 runs to 14 residues. The germline V and J ends were trimmed by 2 bases and 6 bases, with 12 bases remaining between them. Per germline, CDR1 SGHKS and CDR2 YYEKEE (reference sequence). The DNA of the CDR3 is TGTGCCAGCAGCTTCCGACTTGAAATCAATGAGCAGTTCTTC. It translates to CASSFRLEINEQFF. Using reference TRBV5-5 and TRBJ2-1 for the parts outside the CDR3, the full variable domain is DAGVTQSPTHLIKTRGQQVTLRCSPISGHKSVSWYQQVLGQGPQFIFQYYEKEERGRGNFPDRFSARQFPNYSSELNVNALLLGDSALYLCASSFRLEINEQFFGPGTRLTVL.

This clonotype has a single count. The V and J genes are TRBV29-1 and TRBJ2-7; 7 bases are shared with TRBD2. V lost 4 bases and J lost 3; bases outside the gene matches: 9. The CDR3 runs 14 residues. CDR1 is SQVTM, CDR2 ANQGSEA, per germline. CDR3 DNA: TGCAGCGTTGTTAGTCGACTAGCAGACTACGAGCAGTACTTC. It is translated as CSVVSRLADYEQYF.

This clonotype was found many times. The rearrangement uses TRBV29-1 and TRBJ2-7, with TRBD2 identical over 8 bases. From germline, CDR1 is SQVTM and CDR2 ANQGSEA. The CDR3 is made up of 14 amino acids. Unmatched junction bases numbered 8, after V lost 5 bases and J lost 2 bases. CDR3 DNA: TGCAGCGTTTTAAGCGGGAGTACCACCTACGAGCAGTACTTC. Residues: CSVLSGSTTYEQYF.

This clonotype was seen more than once but under ten times. The rearrangement uses TRBV9 and TRBJ2-1, with D perhaps TRBD2 (5 bases). This CDR3 comprises 15 residues. Germline-derived CDR1 and CDR2 are SGDLS and YYNGEE. Trimming removed 2 bases from V and 2 bases from J, with 11 bases in between. The CDR3, as DNA: TGTGCCAGCAGCGTGAGCGGAATGGCCTACAATGAGCAGTTCTTC. Translation gives CASSVSGMAYNEQFF.

J is TRBJ2-3 and V is TRBV5-1; D possibly uses TRBD1 or TRBD2 (7 bases each). V shed 0 bases and J shed 2 bases, with 16 bases lying between them. Looked up from germline, CDR1 is SGHRS and CDR2 is YFSETQ. The CDR3 runs to 17 residues. CDR3 loop: CASSLAGQAGATDTQYF. The CDR3 DNA reads TGCGCCAGCAGCTTGGCCGGACAGGCGGGAGCCACAGATACGCAGTATTTT. Supplemented by reference TRBV5-1 and TRBJ2-3, the full variable domain reads KAGVTQTPRYLIKTRGQQVTLSCSPISGHRSVSWYQQTPGQGLQFLFEYFSETQRNKGNFPGRFSGRQFSNSRSEMNVSTLELGDSALYLCASSLAGQAGATDTQYFGPGTRLTVL.